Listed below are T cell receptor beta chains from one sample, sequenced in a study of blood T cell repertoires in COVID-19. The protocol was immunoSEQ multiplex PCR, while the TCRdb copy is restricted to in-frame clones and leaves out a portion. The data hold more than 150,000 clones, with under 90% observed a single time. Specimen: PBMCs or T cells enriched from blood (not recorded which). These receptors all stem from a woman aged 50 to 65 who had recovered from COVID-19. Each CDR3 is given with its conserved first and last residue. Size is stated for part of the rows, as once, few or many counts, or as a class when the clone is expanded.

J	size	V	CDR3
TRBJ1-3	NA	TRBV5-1	CASSEDGTVFGNTIYF
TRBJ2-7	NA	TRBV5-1	CASSLVSGLPSYEQYF
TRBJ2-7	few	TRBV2	CASSERGLALYEQYF
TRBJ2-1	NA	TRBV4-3	CASSQVSQNVEQFF
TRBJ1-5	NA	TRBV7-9	CASNAWGEGNQPQHF
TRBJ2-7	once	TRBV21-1	CASMQGGSYEQYF
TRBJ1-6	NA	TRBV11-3	CASSGNGGPNSPLHF
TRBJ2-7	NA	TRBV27	CASSLKPGSAYEQYF
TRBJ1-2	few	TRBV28	CASRVGTGYGYTF
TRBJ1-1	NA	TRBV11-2	CASSSNRETEAFF
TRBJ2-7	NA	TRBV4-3	CASSQGLGDYEQYF
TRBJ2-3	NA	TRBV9	CASSALPGFTDTQYF
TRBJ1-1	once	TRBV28	CASSTPGKGDMNTEAFF
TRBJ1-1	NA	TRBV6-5	CASSYSTGIGTEAFF
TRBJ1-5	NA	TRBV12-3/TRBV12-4	CASSYGDGQPQHF
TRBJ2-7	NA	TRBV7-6	CASSLASGLESYEQYF
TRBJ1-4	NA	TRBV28	CASSFSSFSNEKLFF
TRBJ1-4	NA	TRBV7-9	CASSLGGGPNEKLFF
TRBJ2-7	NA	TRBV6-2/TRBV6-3	CASSPGSDYEQYF
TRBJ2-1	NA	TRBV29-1	CSVRTSGRAREQFF
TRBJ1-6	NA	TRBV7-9	CASSLIGQGGSPLHF
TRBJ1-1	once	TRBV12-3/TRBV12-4	CASSLVQAEAFF
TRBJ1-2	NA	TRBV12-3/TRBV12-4	CASSTGFGGYTF
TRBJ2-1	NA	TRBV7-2	CASSFLTSSVEQFF
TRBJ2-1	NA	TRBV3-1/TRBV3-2	CASTQRGEQFF
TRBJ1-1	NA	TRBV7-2	CASSLGHFNTEAFF
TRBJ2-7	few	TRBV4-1	CASSQNPTPSTDGQYF
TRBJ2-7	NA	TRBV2	CASSRGQGVTYEQYF
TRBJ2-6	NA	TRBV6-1	CASSEARGAGANVLTF
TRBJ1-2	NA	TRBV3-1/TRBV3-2	CASSQGPGYTF
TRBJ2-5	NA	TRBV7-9	CASSPQETQYF
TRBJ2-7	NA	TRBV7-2	CASTLSGRWYEQYF
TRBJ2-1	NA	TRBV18	CASQTIHTGTGNNEQFF
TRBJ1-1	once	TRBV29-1	CSVRQGLTEAFF
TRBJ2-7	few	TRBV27	CATTGQGGNEQYF
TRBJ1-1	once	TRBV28	CASKDSRDTEAFF
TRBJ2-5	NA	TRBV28	CASKGDETQYF
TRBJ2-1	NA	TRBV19	CASSLSGGLYNEQFF
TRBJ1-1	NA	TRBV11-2	CASSMMGQGYTEAFF
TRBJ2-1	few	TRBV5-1	CASSSIGSVYNEQFF
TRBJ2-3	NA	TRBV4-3	CASSQDTAGDRTDTQYF
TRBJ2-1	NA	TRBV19	CASSPGTTYNEQFF
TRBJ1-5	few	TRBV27	CASRGVDAGNQPQHF
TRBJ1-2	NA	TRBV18	CASSGQGDYGYTF
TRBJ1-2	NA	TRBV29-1	CSVEVNFNYGYTF
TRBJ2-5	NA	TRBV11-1	CASSALVRVETQYF
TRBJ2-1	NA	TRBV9	CASSVGGTANEQFF
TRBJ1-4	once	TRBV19	CASSRDRTNEKLFF
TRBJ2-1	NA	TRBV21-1	CASSKWTGYNEQFF
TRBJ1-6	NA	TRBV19	CASTGGSYNSPLHF
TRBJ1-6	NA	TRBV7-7	CASSLDTGSPLHF
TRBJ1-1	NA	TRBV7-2	CASSLTLENTEAFF
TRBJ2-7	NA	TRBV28	CASRVSGSGDYEQYF
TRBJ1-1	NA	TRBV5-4	CASSLSGVNTEAFF
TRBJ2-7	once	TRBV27	CASSSAGTGSYEQYF
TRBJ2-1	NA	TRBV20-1	CSASRPLASNNEQFF
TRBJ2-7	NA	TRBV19	CASSAYGTASYEQYF
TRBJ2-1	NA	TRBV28	CASSLGHEQFF
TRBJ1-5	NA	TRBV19	CATLDRAYSNQPQHF